This T cell receptor (beta chain) was sequenced for a study of control samples from healthy donors and cancer patients. Assay: immunoSEQ multiplex PCR; the TCRdb copy retains only in-frame clones and omits some. The sample holds approximately 150,000 clones, more than 85% seen once. V was shortened by 6 bases and J by 3 bases, with 18 bases between the two germline ends. This CDR3 spans 15 amino acids. Germline-derived CDR1 and CDR2 are MNHEY and SVGAGI. The source material was blood. The chain has TRBV6-5 and TRBJ2-7; TRBD2 is a possible D gene (6 bases). This TCR derives from a woman in her 40s in good health. This CDR3 is CASRRDGSLLYEQYF. The CDR3 DNA reads TGTGCCAGCAGGCGGGACGGATCTTTACTCTACGAGCAGTACTTC.